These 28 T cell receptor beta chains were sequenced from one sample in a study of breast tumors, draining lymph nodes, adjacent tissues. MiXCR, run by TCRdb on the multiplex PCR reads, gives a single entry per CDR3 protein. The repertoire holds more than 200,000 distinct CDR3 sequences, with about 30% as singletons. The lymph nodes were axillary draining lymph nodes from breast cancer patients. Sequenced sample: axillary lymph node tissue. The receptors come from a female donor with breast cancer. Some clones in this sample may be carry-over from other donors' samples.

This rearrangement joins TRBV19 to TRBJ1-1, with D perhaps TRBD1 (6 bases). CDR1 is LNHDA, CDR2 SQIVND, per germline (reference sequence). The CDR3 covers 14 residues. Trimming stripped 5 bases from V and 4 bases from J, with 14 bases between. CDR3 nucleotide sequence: TGTGCCAGTAGTTCCGTGGGGGGCGGCACTGAAGCTTTCTTT. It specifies CASSSVGGGTEAFF.

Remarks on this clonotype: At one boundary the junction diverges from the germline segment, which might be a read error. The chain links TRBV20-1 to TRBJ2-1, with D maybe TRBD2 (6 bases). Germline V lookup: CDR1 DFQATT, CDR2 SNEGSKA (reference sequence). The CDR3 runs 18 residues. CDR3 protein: CSATESGSWGSSYNGQFF. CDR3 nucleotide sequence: TGCAGTGCTACGGAGAGCGGGTCCTGGGGTAGCTCCTACAATGGGCAGTTCTTC.

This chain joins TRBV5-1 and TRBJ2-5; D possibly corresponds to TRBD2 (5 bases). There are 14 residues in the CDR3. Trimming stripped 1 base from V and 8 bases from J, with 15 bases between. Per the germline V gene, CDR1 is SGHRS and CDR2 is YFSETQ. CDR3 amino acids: CASSLMTGVDTQYF. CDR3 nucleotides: TGCGCCAGCAGCTTGATGACCGGGGTTGACACCCAGTACTTC. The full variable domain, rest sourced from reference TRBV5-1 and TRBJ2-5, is KAGVTQTPRYLIKTRGQQVTLSCSPISGHRSVSWYQQTPGQGLQFLFEYFSETQRNKGNFPGRFSGRQFSNSRSEMNVSTLELGDSALYLCASSLMTGVDTQYFGPGTRLLVL.

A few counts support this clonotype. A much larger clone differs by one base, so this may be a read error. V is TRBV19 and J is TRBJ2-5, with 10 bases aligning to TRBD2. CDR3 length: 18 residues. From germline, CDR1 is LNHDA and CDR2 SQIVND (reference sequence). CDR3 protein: CASSITLASGRSLETPYF. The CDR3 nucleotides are TGTGCCAGTAGTATAACCCTGGCTAGCGGGAGATCCCTAGAGACCCCGTACTTC.

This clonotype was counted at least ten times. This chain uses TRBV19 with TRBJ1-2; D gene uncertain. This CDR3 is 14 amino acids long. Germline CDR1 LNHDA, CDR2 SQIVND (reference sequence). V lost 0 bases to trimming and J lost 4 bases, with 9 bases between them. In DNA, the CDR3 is TGTGCCAGTAGTATAGAGTCGGCTCCCTATGGCTACACCTTC. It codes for CASSIESAPYGYTF.

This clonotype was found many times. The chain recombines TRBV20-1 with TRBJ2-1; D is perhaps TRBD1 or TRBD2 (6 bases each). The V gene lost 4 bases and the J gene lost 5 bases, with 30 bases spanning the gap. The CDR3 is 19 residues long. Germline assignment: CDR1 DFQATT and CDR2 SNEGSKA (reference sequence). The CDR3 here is CSAKDKTRGAPPPDNEQFF. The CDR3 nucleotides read TGCAGTGCTAAAGACAAGACAAGGGGGGCGCCGCCGCCGGACAATGAGCAGTTCTTC.

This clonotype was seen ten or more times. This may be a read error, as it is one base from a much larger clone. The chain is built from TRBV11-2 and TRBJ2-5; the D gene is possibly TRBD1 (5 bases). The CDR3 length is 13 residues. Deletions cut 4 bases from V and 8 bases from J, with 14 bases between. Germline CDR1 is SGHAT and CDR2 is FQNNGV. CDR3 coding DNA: TGTGCCAGCAGCTACCACGGACAAGCTACCCAGTACTTC. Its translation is CASSYHGQATQYF.

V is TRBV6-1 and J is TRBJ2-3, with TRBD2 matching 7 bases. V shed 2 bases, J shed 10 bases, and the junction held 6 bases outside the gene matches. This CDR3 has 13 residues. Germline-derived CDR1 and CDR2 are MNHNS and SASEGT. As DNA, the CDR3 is TGTGCCAGCAGTGAAACGGGACGGGAGGCGCAGTATTTT. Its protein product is CASSETGREAQYF.

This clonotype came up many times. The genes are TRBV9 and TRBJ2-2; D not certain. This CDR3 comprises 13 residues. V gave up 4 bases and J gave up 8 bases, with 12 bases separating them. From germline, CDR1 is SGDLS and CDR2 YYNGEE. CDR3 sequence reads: CASSSGPYGELFF. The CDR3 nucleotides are TGTGCCAGCAGCTCCGGACCTTATGGGGAGCTGTTTTTT.

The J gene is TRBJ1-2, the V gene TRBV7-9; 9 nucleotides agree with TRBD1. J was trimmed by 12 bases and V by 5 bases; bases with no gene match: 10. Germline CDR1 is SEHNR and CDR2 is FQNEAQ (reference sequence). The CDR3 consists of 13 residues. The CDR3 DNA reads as TGTGCCAGCAGCCGCAGGGGACAGGGCGGAAACACCTTC. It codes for CASSRRGQGGNTF.

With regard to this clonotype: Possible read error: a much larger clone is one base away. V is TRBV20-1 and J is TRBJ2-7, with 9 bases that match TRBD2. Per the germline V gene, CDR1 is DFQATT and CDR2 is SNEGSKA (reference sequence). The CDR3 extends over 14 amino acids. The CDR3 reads CSAKLAGSSSERYF. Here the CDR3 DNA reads TGCAGTGCTAAACTAGCGGGTAGCTCCTCCGAGCGGTACTTC.

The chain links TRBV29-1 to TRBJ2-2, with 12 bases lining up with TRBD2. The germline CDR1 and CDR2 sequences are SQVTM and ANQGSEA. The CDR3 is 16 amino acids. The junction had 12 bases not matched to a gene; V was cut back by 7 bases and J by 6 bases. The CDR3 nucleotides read TGCAGCGCCGCTGGACTAGCGGGATCTCGATCCGGGGAGCTGTTTTTT. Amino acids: CSAAGLAGSRSGELFF.

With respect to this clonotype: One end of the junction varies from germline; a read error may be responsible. The CDR3, as DNA: TGTGCCAGCAGCCAAGACGGGGGAGTGGGCGGGGAGCTGTTT. Its translation is CASSQDGGVGGELF. The V call is TRBV4-2, the J call TRBJ1-5, with D possibly matching TRBD1 (5 bases). The CDR3 extends over 14 amino acids. Germline loops: CDR1 LGHNA, CDR2 YNFKEQ.

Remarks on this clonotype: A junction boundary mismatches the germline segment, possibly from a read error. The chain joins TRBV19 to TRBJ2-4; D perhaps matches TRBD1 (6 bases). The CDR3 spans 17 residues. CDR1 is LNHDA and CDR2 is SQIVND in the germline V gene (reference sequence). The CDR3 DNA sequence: TGTGCCAGTTCTTTTCACAGGGATTTAATAGCCAAAAACATTCAGTCCTTC. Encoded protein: CASSFHRDLIAKNIQSF.

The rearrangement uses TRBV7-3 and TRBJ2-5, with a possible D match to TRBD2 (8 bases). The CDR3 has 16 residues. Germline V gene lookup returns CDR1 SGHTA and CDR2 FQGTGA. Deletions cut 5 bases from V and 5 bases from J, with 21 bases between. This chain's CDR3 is CASSPPPGGGSETQYF. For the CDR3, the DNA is TGTGCCAGCAGCCCCCCTCCGGGAGGGGGCTCGGAGACCCAGTACTTC.

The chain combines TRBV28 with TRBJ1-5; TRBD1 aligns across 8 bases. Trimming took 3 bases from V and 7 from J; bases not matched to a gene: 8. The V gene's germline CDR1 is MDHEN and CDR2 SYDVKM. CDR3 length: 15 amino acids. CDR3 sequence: CASSLTGVFGQPQHF. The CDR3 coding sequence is TGTGCCAGCAGTTTGACAGGGGTTTTCGGCCAGCCCCAGCATTTT.

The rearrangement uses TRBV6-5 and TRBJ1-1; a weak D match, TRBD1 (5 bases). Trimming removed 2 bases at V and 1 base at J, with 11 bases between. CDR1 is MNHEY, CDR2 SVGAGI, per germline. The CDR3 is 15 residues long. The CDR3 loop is CASSYDLRGNTEAFF. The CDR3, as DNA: TGTGCCAGCAGTTACGACTTAAGGGGGAACACTGAAGCTTTCTTT.

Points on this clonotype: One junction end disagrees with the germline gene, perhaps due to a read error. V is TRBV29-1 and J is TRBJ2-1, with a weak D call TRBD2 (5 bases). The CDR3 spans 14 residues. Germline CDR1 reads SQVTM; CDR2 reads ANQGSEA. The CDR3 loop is CGAKAASSYNEQLF. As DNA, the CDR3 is TGCGGCGCCAAAGCGGCGAGCTCCTACAATGAGCAGCTCTTC.

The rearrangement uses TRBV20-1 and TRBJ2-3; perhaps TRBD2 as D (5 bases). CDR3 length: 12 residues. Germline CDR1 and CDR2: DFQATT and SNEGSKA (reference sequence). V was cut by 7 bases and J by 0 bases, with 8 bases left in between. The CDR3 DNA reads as TGCAGTGTCGGCGGGAGCACAGATACGCAGTATTTT. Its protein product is CSVGGSTDTQYF.

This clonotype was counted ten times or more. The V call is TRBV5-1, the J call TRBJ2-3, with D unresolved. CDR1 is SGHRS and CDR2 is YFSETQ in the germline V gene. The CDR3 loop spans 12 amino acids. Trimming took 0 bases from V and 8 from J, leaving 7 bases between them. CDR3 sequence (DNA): TGCGCCAGCAGCTTGGATTATTCTACGCAGTATTTT. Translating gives CASSLDYSTQYF.

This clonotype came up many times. The CDR3 is CASSSQGTEETQYF. In DNA, the CDR3 is TGTGCCAGCAGCTCCCAAGGGACAGAAGAGACCCAGTACTTC. The gene calls are TRBV11-2 and TRBJ2-5, with 7 bases fitting TRBD1. J gave up 3 bases and V 4 bases, and 5 bases lay outside the gene matches. The germline V gene encodes CDR1 SGHAT and CDR2 FQNNGV. The CDR3 is 14 residues long.

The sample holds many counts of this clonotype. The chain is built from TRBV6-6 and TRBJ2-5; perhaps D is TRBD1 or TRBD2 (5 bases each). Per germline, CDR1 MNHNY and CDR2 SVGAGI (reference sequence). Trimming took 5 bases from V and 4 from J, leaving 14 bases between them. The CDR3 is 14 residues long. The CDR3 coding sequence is TGTGCCAGCAGTCACGCCGGGACGGGAGAGACCCAGTACTTC. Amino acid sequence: CASSHAGTGETQYF.

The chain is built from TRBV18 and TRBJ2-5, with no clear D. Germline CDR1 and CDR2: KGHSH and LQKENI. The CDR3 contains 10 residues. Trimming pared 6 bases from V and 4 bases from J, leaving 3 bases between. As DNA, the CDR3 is TGTGCCAGCTCCTCAGAGACCCAGTACTTC. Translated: CASSSETQYF.

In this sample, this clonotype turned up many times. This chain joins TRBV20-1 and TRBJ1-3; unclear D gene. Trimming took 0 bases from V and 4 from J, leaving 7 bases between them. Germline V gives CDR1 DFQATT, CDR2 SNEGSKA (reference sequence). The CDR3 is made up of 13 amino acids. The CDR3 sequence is CSAREHGGNTIYF. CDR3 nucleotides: TGCAGTGCTAGAGAACACGGGGGAAACACCATATATTTT.

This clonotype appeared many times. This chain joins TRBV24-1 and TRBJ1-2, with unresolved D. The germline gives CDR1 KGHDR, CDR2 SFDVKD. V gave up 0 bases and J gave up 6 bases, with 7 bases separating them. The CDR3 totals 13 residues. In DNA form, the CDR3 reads TGTGCCACCAGTGATTTGGGTTGGGATGGCTACACCTTC. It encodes CATSDLGWDGYTF.

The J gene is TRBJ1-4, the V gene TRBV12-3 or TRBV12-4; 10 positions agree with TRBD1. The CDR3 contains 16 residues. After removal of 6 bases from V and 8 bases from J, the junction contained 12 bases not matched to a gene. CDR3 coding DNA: TGTGCCAGCAGGGAAACCGGGACAGGGGTGGGGGAAAAACTGTTTTTT. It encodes CASRETGTGVGEKLFF.

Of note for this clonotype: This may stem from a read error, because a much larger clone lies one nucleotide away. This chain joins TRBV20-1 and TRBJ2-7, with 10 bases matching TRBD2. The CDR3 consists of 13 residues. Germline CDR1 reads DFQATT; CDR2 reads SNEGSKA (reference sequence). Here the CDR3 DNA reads TGCAGTGCGCAGGGACTAGCGTTCTACGCGCAGTACTTC. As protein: CSAQGLAFYAQYF.

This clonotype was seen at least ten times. CDR3 coding DNA: TGCGCCAGCAGCCCTACAACAGGGCTCCACGAGCAGTACTTC. Encoded protein: CASSPTTGLHEQYF. V usage is TRBV5-1 and J usage is TRBJ2-7, with D maybe TRBD1 (6 bases). The CDR3 covers 14 residues. From germline, CDR1 is SGHRS and CDR2 YFSETQ. V lost 4 bases, J lost 5 bases, and 16 bases lay in between.